This T cell receptor (beta chain) came from a study of T cell repertoires in cytomegalovirus infection. The CDR3 covers 16 residues. CDR1 and CDR2 from the germline V gene are MNHNS and SASEGT. Deletions cut 5 bases from V and 1 base from J, with 17 bases between. This clonotype was observed at least ten times. Its antigen is as yet unknown. MiXCR was run by TCRdb on the reads, yielding one entry per CDR3 protein. Here the sample spans 46,000 or so distinct CDR3 sequences, 20% to 25% being singletons. Sequencing used PBMCs, sequenced either directly or after in vitro stimulation (not recorded which). The sequence derives from a human donor in good health (CMV status not recorded). Some clones in this sample may be carry-over from other donors' samples. This sequence joins TRBV6-1 and TRBJ1-2; tentatively, D is TRBD1 (6 bases). The CDR3 coding sequence is TGTGCCAGCAGTAAAATTGTGGGGGCCCTTAACTATGGCTACACCTTC. Protein: CASSKIVGALNYGYTF.